Following are 2 T cell receptor beta chains from one sample sequenced in a study of cytomegalovirus exposure and HLA in healthy donors. PCR amplification relied on 60 Vbeta primers (plus 13 Jbeta primers). The method was immunoSEQ multiplex PCR; TCRdb's version includes in-frame clones alone and lacks a portion of them. The sample has 150,000 to 200,000 clones, over 80% seen once. Specimen: PBMCs. The receptor set was obtained from a boy aged 2 to 10 in good health and CMV-seronegative.

This sequence joins TRBV19 and TRBJ1-6; D is perhaps TRBD1 (5 bases). The V gene lost 7 bases and the J gene lost 14 bases, with 15 bases spanning the gap. Germline V gene data show CDR1 as LNHDA and CDR2 as SQIVND (reference sequence). The CDR3 spans 12 residues. For the CDR3, the DNA is TGTGCCAGTACCGGTATGGCAGGGTCCCTCCACTTT. This codes for CASTGMAGSLHF.

This clone was detected only a few times. This chain connects TRBV11-2 to TRBJ2-7; D perhaps matches TRBD2 (5 bases). The CDR3 has 14 residues. Between the trimmed V and J ends, which lost 4 bases and 7 bases, there was a span of 17 bases. Germline assignment: CDR1 SGHAT and CDR2 FQNNGV. The DNA of the CDR3 is TGTGCCAGCAGCTCCTCCGGACCGTCGGGGGAGCAGTACGTC. It specifies CASSSSGPSGEQYV.